Each of the 3 T cell receptor beta chains below was sequenced from the same sample in a study of T cell clonality in common variable immunodeficiency (dated by TCRdb to about 2015). Overall study results and their limits: CVID TCRbeta sequences were reported to have fewer deletions and N-nucleotide insertions and to lack highly modified clones with 13 or more V deletions.

Receptors were amplified or captured by the immunoSEQ multiplex PCR assay. What TCRdb holds here is the immuneACCESS table cut down to in-frame rearrangements. Part of the clones is not present; checked against another copy, under half of the missing clones reflect an unresolved V gene, and the others are unexplained. For this sample the table reports some 16,000 clones, with no clone seen just once. The top ten clones comprise about 14% of the sample. The antigens these receptors bind are not known. Material for sequencing was peripheral blood mononuclear cells. These receptor sequences come from a human donor with common variable immunodeficiency.

A few counts support this clone. The observed sequence ends 3 residues before the CDR3 terminus, with the missing tail filled in from the germline J gene. The chain joins TRBV7-2 to TRBJ1-2; 10 positions match TRBD1. Germline trimming cut 0 bases from V and 5 bases from J; bases unmatched to any gene: 6. Germline V gene sequence: CDR1 SGHTA, CDR2 FQGNSA. This CDR3 is 16 amino acids long. The CDR3 loop reads CASSLALSGQGYGYTF. Incomplete CDR3 DNA: TGTGCCAGCAGCTTAGCCTTGTCGGGACAGGGGTATGGC.

With respect to this clone: The read gets to within 3 residues of the CDR3 end, and the germline J gene fills in the rest. The J gene is TRBJ2-3, the V gene TRBV2; TRBD1 might be the D (7 bases). The germline CDR1 and CDR2 sequences are SNHLY and FYNNEI. Trimming shortened V by 5 bases and J by 0 bases, and 15 bases separated the two germline ends. The CDR3 covers 16 residues. The CDR3 sequence: CASSRQTGTSTDTQYF. The part of the CDR3 DNA that was read is TGTGCCAGCAGTCGTCAGACAGGGACTAGCACAGATACG.

This clone was observed a few times. The read ends 3 residues before the CDR3 terminus; that terminus is restored from the germline J gene. V and J are TRBV20-1 and TRBJ1-5, with 11 bases identical to TRBD1. Germline assignment: CDR1 DFQATT and CDR2 SNEGSKA (reference sequence). V lost 0 bases and J lost 5; bases outside the gene matches: 6. This CDR3 region has 16 residues. CDR3 region: CSARDGTGGDYQPQHF. CDR3 DNA (partial): TGCAGTGCTAGAGACGGGACAGGGGGAGATTATCAGCCC.